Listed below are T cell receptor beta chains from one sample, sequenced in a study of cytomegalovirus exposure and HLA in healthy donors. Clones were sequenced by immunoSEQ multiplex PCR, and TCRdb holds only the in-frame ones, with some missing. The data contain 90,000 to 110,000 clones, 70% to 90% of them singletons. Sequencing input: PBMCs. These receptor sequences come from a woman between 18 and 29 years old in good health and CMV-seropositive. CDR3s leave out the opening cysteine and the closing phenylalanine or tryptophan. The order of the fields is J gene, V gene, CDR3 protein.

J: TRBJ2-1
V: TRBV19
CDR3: ASLKLAGGPNEQF

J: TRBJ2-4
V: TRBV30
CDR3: AWSYGTGLAKNIQY

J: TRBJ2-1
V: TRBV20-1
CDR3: SAPDWRGQF

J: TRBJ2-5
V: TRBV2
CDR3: ASVRGGAWVETQY

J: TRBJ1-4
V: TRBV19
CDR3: ASSLTGGDEKLF

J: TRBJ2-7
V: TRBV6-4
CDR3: APQRGQASSYEQY

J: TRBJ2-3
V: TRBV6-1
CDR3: ASSVSSGSRTDTQY

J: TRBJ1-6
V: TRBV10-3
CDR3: ATTARGGEISPLH

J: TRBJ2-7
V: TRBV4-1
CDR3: ASSQFRSSEQY

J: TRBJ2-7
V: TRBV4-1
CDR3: ASSQRTSGTYEQY

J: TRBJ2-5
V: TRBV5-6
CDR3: ASSFTGTQY

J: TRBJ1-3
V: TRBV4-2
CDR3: ASSLTTDTASGNTIY

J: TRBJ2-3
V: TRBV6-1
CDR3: ASSDGTSGRLSDTQY

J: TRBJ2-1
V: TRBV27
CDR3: ATRTGVSYNEQF

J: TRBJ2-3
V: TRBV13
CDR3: ASSLTGGNTDTQY

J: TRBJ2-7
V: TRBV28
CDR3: ASSLTGNLYEQY

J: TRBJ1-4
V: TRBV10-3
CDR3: AISDPGFNEKLF

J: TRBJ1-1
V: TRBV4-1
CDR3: ASSQDGGLHTEAF

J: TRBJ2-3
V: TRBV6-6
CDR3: ASRAGQLDTQY

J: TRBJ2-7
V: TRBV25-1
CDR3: ASSDGSSYEQY

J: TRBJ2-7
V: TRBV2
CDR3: ASSVSSYEQY

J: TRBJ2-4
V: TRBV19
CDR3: ASSMNRGLAKNIQY

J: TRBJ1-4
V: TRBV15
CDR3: ATSSGPNEKLF

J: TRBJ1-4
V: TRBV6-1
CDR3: ASSDRGREKLF

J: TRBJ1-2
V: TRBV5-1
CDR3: ASSFSTGGHGYT

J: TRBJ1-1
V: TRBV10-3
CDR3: AISEAGQTNTEAF

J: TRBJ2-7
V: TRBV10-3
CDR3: AIQAGPSYEQY

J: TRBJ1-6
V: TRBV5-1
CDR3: ASSLGQQINSPLH

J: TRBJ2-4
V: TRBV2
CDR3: ASGRGQGGNIQY

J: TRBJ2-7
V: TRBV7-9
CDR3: ASSLPPQGRGTNGYEQY

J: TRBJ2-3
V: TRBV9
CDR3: ASSVSAGTGITDTQY

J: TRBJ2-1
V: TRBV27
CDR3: ASSLGPGQFNEQF

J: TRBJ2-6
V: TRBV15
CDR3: ATSRDNSGANVLT

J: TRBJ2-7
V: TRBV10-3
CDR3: AISGTSAEQY

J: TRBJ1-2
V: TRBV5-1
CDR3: ASSQSDSYGYT

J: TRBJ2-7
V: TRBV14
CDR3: ASSRPGQGHEQY

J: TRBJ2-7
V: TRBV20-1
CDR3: SARLVIEQY

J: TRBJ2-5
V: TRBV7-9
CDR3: ASSGTSGRSETQY

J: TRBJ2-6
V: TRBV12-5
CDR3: ASGLPSLLDRLNSGANVLT

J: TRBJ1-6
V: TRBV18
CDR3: ASSPHGSGSNSPLH

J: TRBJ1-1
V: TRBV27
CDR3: ASRFPGGNTEAF

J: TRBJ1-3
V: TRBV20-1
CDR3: SASEGNTIY